This entry describes one T cell receptor (beta chain). TCRdb itself ran the 5' RACE reads through MiXCR, one entry per CDR3 protein. The table has 46,000 or so distinct CDR3 sequences, 5.5% to 8% seen once. These data come from a study of T cells after yellow fever vaccination. Study-wide context: Separation of EM, EMRA, CM and Tscm memory subsets by sorting relied on CD3, CD45RA, CCR7 and CD95. General study results and limits: CD4 and CD8 compartments shared a small share of clonotypes, likely from convergent recombination.

This receptor was identified in a man aged 30-40 years who received the YFV17D yellow fever vaccine. The sequencing here drew on PBMCs, either bulk or a sorted T-cell subset (CD4+, CD8+, memory, or dextramer-sorted; not recorded which), taken 45 days after the yellow fever booster vaccination.

The CDR3 DNA is TGTGCCAGCAGCAAGACTAGCGGGAGGCCTTCTAGCACAGATACGCAGTATTTT. Translating gives CASSKTSGRPSSTDTQYF. This sequence joins TRBV11-2 and TRBJ2-3, with 13 bases aligning to TRBD2. After removal of 5 bases from V and 0 bases from J, the junction contained 8 bases not matched to a gene. Germline loops: CDR1 SGHAT, CDR2 FQNNGV. This CDR3 region has 18 residues.